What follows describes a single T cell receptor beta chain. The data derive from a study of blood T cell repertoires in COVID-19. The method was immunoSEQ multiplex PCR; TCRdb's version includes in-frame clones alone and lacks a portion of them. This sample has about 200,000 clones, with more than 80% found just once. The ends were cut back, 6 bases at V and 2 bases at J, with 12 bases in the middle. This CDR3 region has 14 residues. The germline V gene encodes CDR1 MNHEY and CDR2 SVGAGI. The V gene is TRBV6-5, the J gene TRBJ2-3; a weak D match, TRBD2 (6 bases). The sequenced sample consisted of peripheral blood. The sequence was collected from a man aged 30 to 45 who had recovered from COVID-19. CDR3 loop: CASSLAEVTDTQYF. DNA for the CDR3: TGTGCCAGCAGCTTAGCGGAGGTCACAGATACGCAGTATTTT.